The entry below describes one TCR beta chain. The data originate from a study of blood T cell repertoires in COVID-19. The protocol was immunoSEQ multiplex PCR, while the TCRdb copy is restricted to in-frame clones and leaves out a portion. The sample records about 66,000 clones, roughly 78% being singletons. V trimming: 2 bases; J trimming: 6 bases; junction bases outside the gene matches: 7. The CDR3 contains 15 residues. Germline V gives CDR1 SGHTA, CDR2 FQGNSA. This sequence was found in a human donor in a cohort sampled during active COVID-19. This sequence joins TRBV7-2 and TRBJ2-1; 7 bases are a match to TRBD1. Sequenced sample: peripheral blood. The CDR3 bases are TGTGCCAGCAGCTTACCCGGGACAGCCTTCAATGAGCAGTTCTTC. This codes for CASSLPGTAFNEQFF.